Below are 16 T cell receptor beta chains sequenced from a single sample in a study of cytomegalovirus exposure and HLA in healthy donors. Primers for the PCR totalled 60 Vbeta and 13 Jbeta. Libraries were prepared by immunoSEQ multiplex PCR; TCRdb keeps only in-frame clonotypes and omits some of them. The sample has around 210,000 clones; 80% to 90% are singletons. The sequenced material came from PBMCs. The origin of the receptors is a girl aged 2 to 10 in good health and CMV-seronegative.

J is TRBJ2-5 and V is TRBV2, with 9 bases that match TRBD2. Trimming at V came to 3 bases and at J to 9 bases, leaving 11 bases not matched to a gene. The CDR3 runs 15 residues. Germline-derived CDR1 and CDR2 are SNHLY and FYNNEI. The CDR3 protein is CASSEPGVAGVAQYF. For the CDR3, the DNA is TGTGCCAGCAGTGAGCCCGGGGTAGCGGGGGTGGCCCAGTACTTC.

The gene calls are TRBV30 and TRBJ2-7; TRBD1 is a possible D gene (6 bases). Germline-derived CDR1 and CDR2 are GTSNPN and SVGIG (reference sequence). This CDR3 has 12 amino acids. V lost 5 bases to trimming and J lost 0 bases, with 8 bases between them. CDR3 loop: CAWQGPSYEQYF. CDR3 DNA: TGTGCCTGGCAGGGGCCCTCCTACGAGCAGTACTTC.

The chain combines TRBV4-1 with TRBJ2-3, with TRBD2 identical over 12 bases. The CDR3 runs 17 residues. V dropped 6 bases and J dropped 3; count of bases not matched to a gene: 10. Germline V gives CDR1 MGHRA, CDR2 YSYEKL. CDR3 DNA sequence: TGCGCCAGCAGTTCTAGCGGGAGGGCCTCGAGTACAGATACGCAGTATTTT. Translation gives CASSSSGRASSTDTQYF.

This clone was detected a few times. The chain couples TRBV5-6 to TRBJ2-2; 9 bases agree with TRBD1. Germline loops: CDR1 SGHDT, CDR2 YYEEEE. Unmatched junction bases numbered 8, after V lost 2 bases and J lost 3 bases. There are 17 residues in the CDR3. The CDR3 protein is CASSFPQGAKDTGELFF. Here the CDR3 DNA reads TGTGCCAGCAGCTTCCCACAGGGGGCGAAAGACACCGGGGAGCTGTTTTTT.

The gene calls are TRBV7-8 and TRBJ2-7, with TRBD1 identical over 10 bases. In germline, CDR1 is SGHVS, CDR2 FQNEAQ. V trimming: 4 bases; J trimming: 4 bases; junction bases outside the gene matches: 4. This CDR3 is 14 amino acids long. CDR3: CASSSTGGAYEQYF. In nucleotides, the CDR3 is TGTGCCAGCAGCTCGACAGGGGGCGCGTACGAGCAGTACTTC. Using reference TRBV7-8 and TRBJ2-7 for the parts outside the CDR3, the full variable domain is GAGVSQSPRYKVAKRGQDVALRCDPISGHVSLFWYQQALGQGPEFLTYFQNEAQLDKSGLPSDRFFAERPEGSVSTLKIQRTQQEDSAVYLCASSSTGGAYEQYFGPGTRLTVT.

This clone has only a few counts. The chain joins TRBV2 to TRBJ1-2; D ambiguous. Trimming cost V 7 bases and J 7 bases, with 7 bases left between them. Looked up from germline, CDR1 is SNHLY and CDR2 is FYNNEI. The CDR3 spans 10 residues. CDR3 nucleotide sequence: TGTGCCAGCAAGCGTTTTGGCTACACCTTC. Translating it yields CASKRFGYTF.

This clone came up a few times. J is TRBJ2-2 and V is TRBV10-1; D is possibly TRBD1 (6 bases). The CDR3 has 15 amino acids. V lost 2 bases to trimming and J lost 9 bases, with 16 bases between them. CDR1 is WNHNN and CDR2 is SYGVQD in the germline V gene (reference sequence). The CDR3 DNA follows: TGCGCCAGCAGTGAGGGAAGGGGGAAACCATGGGAGCTGTTTTTT. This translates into CASSEGRGKPWELFF.

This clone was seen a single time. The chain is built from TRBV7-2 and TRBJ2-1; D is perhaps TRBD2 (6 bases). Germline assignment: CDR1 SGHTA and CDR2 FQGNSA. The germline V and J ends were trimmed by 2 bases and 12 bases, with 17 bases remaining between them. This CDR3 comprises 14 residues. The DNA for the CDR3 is TGTGCCAGCAGCTTATCAGGTCGGGGGAGAAGGCAGTTCTTC. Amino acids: CASSLSGRGRRQFF.

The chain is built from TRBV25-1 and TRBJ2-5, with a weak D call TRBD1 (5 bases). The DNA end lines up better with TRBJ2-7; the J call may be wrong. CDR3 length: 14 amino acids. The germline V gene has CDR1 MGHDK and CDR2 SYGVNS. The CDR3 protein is CASSEEAGFDEQYF. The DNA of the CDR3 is TGTGCCAGCAGTGAAGAGGCAGGGTTCGACGAGCAGTACTTC.

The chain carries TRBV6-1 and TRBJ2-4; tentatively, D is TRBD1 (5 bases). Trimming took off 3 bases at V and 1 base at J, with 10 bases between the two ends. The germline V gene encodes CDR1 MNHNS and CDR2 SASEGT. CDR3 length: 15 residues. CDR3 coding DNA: TGTGCCAGCAGTGATCAGGGTTTTGCCAAAAACATTCAGTACTTC. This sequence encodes CASSDQGFAKNIQYF.

The CDR3 DNA reads TGTGCCAGCAGCCCCACTATGACGGGAGGCGGCGAGCAGTACTTC. It codes for CASSPTMTGGGEQYF. V is TRBV2 and J is TRBJ2-7; 7 positions agree with TRBD2. The CDR3 covers 15 residues. Trimming cost V 6 bases and J 6 bases; bases outside gene matches: 14. Germline V gene data show CDR1 as SNHLY and CDR2 as FYNNEI.

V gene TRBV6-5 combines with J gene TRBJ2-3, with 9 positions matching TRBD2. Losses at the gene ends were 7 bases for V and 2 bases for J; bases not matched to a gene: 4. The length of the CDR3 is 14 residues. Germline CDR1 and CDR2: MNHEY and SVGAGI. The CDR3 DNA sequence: TGTGCCAGCATGCGCGGGGGGGCCACAGATACGCAGTATTTT. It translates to CASMRGGATDTQYF.

The CDR3 region is CASRKRGGTLGTDTQYF. The CDR3 nucleotides are TGCGCCAGCCGTAAAAGGGGGGGAACCCTAGGGACAGATACGCAGTATTTT. V usage is TRBV5-1 and J usage is TRBJ2-3, with D possibly being TRBD2 (7 bases). V gave up 7 bases and J gave up 3 bases, with 24 bases separating them. The CDR3 contains 17 residues. CDR1 is SGHRS and CDR2 is YFSETQ in the germline V gene.

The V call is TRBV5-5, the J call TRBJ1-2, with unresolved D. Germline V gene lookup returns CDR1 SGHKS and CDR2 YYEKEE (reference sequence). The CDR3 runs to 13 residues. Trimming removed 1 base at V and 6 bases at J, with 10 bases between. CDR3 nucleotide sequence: TGTGCCAGCAGCTTGTCGGGGAAGAATGGCTACACCTTC. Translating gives CASSLSGKNGYTF.

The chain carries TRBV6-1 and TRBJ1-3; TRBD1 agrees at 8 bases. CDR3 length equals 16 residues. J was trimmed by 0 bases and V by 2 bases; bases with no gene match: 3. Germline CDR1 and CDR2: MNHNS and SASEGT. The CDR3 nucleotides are TGTGCCAGCAGTGAAACAGGGGGAGGCTCTGGAAACACCATATATTTT. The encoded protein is CASSETGGGSGNTIYF.

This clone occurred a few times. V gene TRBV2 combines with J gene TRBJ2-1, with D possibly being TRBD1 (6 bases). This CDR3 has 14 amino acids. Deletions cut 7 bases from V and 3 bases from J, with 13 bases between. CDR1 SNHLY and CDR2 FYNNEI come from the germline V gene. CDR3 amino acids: CASIRRGFYNEQFF. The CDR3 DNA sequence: TGTGCCAGCATCCGCAGGGGTTTCTACAATGAGCAGTTCTTC.